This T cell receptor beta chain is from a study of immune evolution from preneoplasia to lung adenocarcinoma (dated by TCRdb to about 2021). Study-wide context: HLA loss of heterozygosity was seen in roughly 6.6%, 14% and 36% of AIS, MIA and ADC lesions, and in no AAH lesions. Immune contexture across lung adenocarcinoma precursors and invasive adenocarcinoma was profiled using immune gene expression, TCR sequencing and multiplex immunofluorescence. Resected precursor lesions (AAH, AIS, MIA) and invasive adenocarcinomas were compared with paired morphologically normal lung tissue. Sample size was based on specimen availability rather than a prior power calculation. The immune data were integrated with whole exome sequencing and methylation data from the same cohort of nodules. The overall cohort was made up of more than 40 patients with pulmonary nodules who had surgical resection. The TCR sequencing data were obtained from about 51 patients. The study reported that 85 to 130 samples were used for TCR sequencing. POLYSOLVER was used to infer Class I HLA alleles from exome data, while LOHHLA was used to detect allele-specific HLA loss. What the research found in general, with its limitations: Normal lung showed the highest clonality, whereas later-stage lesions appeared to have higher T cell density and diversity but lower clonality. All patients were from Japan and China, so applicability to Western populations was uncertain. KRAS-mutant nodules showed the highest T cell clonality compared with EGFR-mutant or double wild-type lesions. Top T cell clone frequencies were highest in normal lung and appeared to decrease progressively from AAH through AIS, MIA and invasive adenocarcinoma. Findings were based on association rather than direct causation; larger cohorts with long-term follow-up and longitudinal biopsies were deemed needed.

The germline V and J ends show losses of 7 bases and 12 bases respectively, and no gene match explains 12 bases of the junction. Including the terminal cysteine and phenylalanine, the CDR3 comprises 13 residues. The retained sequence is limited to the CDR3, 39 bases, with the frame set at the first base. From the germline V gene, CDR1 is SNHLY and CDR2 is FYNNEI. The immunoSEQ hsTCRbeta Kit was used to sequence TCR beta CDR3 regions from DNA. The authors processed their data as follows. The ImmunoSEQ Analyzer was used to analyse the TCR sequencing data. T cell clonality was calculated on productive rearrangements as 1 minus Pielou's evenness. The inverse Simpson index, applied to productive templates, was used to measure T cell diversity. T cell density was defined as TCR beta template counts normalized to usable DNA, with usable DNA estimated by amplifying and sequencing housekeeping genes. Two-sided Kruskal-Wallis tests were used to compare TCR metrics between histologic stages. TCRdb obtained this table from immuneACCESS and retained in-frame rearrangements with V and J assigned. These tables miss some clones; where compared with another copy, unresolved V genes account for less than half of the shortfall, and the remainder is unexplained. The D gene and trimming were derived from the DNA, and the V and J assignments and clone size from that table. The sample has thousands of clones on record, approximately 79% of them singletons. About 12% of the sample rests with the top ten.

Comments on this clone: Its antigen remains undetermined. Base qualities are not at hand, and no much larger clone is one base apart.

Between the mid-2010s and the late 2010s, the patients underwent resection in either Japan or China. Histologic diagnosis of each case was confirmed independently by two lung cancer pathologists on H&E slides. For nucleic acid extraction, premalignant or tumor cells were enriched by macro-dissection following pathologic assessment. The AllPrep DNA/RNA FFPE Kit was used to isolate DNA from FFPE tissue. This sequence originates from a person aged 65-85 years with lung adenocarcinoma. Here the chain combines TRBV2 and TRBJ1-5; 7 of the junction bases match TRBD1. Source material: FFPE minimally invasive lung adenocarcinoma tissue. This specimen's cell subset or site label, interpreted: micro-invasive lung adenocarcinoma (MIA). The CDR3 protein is CASNIETGTFQHF. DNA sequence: TGTGCCAGCAATATAGAGACAGGGACGTTCCAGCATTTT.